This T cell receptor (delta chain) was captured by sequencing in a study of gammadelta T cells in human blood. V lost 1 base to trimming and J lost 0 bases, with 30 bases between them. Germline V gene data show CDR1 as TSWWSYY and CDR2 as QGS. The CDR3 totals 22 residues. This clone is large in the sample. TCRdb applied CATT to the RT-PCR reads for clone calling. The data hold about 1,600 delta-chain clones, with 7.5% to 10% observed a single time. The TCR sequence derives from a human donor. The sample was non-Vgamma9Vdelta2 gamma-delta T cells from infant blood. This chain connects TRDV1 to TRDJ1; D possibly uses TRDD2 or TRDD3 (8 bases each). The chain's CDR3 is CALGEPGLPNWDTMGYTDKLIF. The CDR3 coding sequence is TGTGCTCTTGGGGAACCGGGCCTTCCTAATTGGGATACGATGGGGTACACCGATAAACTCATCTTT.